This T cell receptor beta chain was sequenced in a study of blood T cell repertoires in COVID-19. This clone was detected a few times. Trimming took off 2 bases at V and 5 bases at J, with 18 bases between the two ends. CDR1 is SGHNT, CDR2 YYREEE, per germline (reference sequence). The CDR3 totals 16 residues. Libraries were prepared by immunoSEQ multiplex PCR; TCRdb keeps only in-frame clonotypes and omits some of them. The table has 200,000 to 300,000 clones, approximately 90% seen once; the top ten hold approximately 0.9%. The sample comprised PBMCs or T cells enriched from blood (not recorded which). The TCR was taken from a man in his fifties or sixties who had been exposed to COVID-19. The chain is built from TRBV5-4 and TRBJ2-3; a possible D gene is TRBD2 (6 bases). The CDR3 DNA follows: TGTGCCAGCAGCTTTGGATCACGGGAGACTTTAGATACGCAGTATTTT. Encoded protein: CASSFGSRETLDTQYF.